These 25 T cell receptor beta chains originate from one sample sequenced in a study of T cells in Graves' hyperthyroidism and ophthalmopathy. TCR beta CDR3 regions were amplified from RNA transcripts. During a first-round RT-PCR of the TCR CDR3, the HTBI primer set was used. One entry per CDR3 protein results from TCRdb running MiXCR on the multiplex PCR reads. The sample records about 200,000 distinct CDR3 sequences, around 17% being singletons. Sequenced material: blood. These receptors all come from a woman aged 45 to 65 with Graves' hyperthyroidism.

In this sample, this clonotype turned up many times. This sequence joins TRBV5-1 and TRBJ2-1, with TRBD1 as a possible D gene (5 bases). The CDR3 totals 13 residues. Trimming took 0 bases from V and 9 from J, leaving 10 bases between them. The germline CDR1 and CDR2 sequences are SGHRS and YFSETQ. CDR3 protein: CASSLVKGREQFF. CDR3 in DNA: TGCGCCAGCAGCTTGGTTAAGGGGCGTGAGCAGTTCTTC.

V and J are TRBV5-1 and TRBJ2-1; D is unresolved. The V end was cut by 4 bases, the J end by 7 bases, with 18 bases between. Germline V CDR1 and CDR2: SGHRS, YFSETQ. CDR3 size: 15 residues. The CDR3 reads CASSLGATWGNEQFF. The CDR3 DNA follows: TGCGCCAGCAGCCTCGGCGCGACCTGGGGAAATGAGCAGTTCTTC.

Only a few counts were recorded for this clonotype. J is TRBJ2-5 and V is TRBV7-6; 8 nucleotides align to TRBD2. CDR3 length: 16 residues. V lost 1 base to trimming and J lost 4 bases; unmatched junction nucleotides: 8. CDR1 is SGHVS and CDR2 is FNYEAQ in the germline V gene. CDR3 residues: CASSLELKRERETQYF. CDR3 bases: TGTGCCAGCAGCTTAGAGCTAAAGCGGGAGAGAGAGACCCAGTACTTC. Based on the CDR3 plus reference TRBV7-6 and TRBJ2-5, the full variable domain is GAGVSQSPRYKVTKRGQDVALRCDPISGHVSLYWYRQALGQGPEFLTYFNYEAQQDKSGLPNDRFSAERPEGSISTLTIQRTEQRDSAMYRCASSLELKRERETQYFGPGTRLLVL.

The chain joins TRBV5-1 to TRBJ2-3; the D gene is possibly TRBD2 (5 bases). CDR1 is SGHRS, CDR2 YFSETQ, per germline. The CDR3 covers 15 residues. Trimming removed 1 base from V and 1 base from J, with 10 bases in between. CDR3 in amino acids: CASSLLRDRTDTQYF. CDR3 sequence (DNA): TGCGCCAGCAGCTTGTTACGGGATCGCACAGATACGCAGTATTTT.

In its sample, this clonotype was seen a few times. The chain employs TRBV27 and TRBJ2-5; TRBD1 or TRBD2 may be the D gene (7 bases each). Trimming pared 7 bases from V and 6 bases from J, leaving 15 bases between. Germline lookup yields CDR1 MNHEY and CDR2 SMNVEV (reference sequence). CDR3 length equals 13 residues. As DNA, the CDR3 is TGTGCCAGCACCGCAGGGGGGGCCCAGACCCAGTACTTC. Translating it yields CASTAGGAQTQYF.

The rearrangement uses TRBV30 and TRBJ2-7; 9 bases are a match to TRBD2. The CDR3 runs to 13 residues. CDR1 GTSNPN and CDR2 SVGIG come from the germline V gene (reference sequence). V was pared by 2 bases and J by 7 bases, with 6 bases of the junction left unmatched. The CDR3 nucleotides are TGTGCCTGGAGTCCTAGCGGGGAGCGTGAGCAGTACTTC. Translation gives CAWSPSGEREQYF.

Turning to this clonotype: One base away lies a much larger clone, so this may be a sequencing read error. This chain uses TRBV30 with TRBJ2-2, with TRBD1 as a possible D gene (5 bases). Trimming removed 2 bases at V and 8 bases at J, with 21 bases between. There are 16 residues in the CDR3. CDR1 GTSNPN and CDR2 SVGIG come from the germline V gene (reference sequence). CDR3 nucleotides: TGTGCCTGGAGTTATGGGGCAGGGAAATTCCTAGGGGAGCTGTTTTTT. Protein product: CAWSYGAGKFLGELFF.

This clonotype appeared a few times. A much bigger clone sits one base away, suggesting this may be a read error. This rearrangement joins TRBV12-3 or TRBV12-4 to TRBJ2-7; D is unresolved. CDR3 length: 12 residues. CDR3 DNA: TGTGCCGGCAGTTTGACAAACTACGAGCAGTACTTC. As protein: CAGSLTNYEQYF.

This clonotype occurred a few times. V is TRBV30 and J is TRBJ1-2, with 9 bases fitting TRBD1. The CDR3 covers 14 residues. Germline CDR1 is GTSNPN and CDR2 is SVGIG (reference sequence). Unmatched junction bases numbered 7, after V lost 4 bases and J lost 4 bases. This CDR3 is CAWTPGQGPYGYTF. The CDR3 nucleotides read TGTGCCTGGACTCCGGGACAGGGTCCCTATGGCTACACCTTC. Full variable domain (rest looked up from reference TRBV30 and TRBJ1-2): SQTIHQWPATLVQPVGSPLSLECTVEGTSNPNLYWYRQAAGRGLQLLFYSVGIGQISSEVPQNLSASRPQDRQFILSSKKLLLSDSGFYLCAWTPGQGPYGYTFGSGTRLTVV.

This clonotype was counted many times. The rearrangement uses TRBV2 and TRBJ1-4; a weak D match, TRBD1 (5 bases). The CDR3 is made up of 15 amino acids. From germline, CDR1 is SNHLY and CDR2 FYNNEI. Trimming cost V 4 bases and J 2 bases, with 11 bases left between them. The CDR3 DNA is TGTGCCAGCAGTGTAGAAGGGACGACTAATGAAAAACTGTTTTTT. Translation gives CASSVEGTTNEKLFF.

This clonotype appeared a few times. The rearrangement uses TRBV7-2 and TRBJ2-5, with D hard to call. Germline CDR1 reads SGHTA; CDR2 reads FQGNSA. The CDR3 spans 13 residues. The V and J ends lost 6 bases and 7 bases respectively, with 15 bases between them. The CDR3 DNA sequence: TGTGCCAGCAGTCCCGTGACCCGGTGGACCCAGTACTTC. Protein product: CASSPVTRWTQYF.

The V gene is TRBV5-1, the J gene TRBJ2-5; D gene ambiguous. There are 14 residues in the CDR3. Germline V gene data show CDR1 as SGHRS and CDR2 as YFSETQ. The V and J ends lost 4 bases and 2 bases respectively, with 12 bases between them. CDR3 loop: CASSPSQTQETQYF. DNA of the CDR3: TGCGCCAGCAGCCCGTCACAGACTCAAGAGACCCAGTACTTC. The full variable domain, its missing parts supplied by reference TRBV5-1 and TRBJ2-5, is KAGVTQTPRYLIKTRGQQVTLSCSPISGHRSVSWYQQTPGQGLQFLFEYFSETQRNKGNFPGRFSGRQFSNSRSEMNVSTLELGDSALYLCASSPSQTQETQYFGPGTRLLVL.

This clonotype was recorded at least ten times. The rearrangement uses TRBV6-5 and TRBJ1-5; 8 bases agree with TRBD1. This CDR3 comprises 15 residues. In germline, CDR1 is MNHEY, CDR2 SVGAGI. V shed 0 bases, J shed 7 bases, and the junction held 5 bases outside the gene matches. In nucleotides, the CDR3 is TGTGCCAGCAGTTACTCCATCGGACAGGGACAGCCCCAGCATTTT. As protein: CASSYSIGQGQPQHF.

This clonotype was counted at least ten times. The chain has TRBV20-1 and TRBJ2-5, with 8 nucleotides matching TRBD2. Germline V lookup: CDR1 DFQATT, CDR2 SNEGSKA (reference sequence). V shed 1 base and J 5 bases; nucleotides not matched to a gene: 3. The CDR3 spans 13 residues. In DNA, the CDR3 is TGCAGTGCTAGAGTTGCGGGGGGCGAGACCCAGTACTTC. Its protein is CSARVAGGETQYF.

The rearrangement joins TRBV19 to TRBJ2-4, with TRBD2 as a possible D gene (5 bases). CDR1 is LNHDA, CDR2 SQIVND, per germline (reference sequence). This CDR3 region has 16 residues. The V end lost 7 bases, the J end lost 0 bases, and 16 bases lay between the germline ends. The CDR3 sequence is CASKRTGYIAKNIQYF. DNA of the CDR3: TGTGCCAGTAAGAGAACGGGGTACATAGCCAAAAACATTCAGTACTTC. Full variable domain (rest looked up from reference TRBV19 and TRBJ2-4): DGGITQSPKYLFRKEGQNVTLSCEQNLNHDAMYWYRQDPGQGLRLIYYSQIVNDFQKGDIAEGYSVSREKKESFPLTVTSAQKNPTAFYLCASKRTGYIAKNIQYFGAGTRLSVL.

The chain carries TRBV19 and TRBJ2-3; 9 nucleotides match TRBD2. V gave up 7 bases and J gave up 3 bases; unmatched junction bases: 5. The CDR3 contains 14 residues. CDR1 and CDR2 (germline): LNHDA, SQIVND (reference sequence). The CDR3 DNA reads TGTGCCAGTAAGGAGACTAGCGGTACAGATACGCAGTATTTT. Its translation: CASKETSGTDTQYF.

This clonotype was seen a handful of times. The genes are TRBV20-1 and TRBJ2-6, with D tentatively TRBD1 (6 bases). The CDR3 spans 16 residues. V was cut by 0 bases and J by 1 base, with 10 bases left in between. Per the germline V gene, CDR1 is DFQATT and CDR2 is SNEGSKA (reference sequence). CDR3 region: CSAREVRGSGANVLTF. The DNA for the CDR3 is TGCAGTGCTAGAGAAGTCAGGGGTTCTGGGGCCAACGTCCTGACTTTC.

This CDR3 is CASSISGLAGSAQETQYF. The CDR3 DNA is TGTGCCAGTAGTATCTCTGGACTAGCGGGATCGGCCCAAGAGACCCAGTACTTC. The chain combines TRBV19 with TRBJ2-5; 12 bases line up with TRBD2. J gave up 1 base and V 3 bases, and 9 bases lay outside the gene matches. The CDR3 is 18 residues long. The V gene's germline CDR1 is LNHDA and CDR2 SQIVND (reference sequence).

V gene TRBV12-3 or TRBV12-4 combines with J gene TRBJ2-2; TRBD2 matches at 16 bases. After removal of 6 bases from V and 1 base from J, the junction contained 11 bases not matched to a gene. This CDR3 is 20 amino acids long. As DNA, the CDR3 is TGTGCCAGCAGCCTCCAGGCGGGACTAGCGGGAGGGATGAACACCGGGGAGCTGTTTTTT. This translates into CASSLQAGLAGGMNTGELFF.

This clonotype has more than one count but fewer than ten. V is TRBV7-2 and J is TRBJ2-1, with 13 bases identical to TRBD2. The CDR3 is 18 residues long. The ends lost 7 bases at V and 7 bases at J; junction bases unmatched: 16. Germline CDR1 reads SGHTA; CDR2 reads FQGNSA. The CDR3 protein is CASTSNPTSGGARNEQFF. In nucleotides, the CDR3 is TGTGCCAGCACCAGCAACCCTACTAGCGGGGGGGCGCGGAATGAGCAGTTCTTC.

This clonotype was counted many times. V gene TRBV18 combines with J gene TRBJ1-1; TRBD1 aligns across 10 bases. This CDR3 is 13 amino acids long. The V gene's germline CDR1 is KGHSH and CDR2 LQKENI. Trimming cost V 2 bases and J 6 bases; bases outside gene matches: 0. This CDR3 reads CASSPGTGAEAFF. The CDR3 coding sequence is TGTGCCAGCTCACCAGGGACAGGGGCTGAAGCTTTCTTT.

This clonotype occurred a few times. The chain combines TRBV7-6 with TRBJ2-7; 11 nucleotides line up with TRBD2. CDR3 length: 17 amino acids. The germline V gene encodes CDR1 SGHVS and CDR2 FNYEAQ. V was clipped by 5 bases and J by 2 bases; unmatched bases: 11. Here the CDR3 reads CASSVGLAEELTYEQYF. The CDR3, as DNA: TGTGCCAGCAGCGTGGGACTAGCGGAAGAACTAACCTACGAGCAGTACTTC.

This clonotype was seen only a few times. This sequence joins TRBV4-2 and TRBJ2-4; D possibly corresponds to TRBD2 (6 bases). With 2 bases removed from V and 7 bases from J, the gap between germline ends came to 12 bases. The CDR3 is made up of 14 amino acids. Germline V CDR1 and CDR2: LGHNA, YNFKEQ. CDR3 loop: CASSQPGTANIQYF. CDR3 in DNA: TGTGCCAGCAGCCAACCCGGGACTGCGAACATTCAGTACTTC.

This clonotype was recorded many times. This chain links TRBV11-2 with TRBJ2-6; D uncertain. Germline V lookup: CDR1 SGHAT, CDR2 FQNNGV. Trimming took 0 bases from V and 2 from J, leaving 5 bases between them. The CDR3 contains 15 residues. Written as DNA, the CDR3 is TGTGCCAGCAGCTTAGATCGAGCTGGGGCCAACGTCCTGACTTTC. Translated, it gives CASSLDRAGANVLTF.

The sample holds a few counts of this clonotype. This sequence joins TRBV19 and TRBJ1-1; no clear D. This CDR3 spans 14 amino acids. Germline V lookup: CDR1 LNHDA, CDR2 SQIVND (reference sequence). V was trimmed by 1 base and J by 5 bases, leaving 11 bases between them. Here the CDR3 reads CASSIGGTGTEAFF. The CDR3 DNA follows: TGTGCCAGTAGTATAGGGGGAACGGGGACTGAAGCTTTCTTT.